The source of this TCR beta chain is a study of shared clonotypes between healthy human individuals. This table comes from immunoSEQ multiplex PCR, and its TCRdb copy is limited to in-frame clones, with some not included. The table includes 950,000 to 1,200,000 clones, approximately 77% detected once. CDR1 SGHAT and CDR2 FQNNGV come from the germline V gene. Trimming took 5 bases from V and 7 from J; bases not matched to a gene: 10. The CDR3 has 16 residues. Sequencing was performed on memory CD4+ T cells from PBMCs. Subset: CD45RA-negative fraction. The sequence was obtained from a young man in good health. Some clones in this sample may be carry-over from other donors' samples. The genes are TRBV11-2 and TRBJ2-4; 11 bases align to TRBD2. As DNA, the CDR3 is TGTGCCAGCAGCCTAGGTTCTAGCGGGAGGACCAACATTCAGTACTTC. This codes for CASSLGSSGRTNIQYF.